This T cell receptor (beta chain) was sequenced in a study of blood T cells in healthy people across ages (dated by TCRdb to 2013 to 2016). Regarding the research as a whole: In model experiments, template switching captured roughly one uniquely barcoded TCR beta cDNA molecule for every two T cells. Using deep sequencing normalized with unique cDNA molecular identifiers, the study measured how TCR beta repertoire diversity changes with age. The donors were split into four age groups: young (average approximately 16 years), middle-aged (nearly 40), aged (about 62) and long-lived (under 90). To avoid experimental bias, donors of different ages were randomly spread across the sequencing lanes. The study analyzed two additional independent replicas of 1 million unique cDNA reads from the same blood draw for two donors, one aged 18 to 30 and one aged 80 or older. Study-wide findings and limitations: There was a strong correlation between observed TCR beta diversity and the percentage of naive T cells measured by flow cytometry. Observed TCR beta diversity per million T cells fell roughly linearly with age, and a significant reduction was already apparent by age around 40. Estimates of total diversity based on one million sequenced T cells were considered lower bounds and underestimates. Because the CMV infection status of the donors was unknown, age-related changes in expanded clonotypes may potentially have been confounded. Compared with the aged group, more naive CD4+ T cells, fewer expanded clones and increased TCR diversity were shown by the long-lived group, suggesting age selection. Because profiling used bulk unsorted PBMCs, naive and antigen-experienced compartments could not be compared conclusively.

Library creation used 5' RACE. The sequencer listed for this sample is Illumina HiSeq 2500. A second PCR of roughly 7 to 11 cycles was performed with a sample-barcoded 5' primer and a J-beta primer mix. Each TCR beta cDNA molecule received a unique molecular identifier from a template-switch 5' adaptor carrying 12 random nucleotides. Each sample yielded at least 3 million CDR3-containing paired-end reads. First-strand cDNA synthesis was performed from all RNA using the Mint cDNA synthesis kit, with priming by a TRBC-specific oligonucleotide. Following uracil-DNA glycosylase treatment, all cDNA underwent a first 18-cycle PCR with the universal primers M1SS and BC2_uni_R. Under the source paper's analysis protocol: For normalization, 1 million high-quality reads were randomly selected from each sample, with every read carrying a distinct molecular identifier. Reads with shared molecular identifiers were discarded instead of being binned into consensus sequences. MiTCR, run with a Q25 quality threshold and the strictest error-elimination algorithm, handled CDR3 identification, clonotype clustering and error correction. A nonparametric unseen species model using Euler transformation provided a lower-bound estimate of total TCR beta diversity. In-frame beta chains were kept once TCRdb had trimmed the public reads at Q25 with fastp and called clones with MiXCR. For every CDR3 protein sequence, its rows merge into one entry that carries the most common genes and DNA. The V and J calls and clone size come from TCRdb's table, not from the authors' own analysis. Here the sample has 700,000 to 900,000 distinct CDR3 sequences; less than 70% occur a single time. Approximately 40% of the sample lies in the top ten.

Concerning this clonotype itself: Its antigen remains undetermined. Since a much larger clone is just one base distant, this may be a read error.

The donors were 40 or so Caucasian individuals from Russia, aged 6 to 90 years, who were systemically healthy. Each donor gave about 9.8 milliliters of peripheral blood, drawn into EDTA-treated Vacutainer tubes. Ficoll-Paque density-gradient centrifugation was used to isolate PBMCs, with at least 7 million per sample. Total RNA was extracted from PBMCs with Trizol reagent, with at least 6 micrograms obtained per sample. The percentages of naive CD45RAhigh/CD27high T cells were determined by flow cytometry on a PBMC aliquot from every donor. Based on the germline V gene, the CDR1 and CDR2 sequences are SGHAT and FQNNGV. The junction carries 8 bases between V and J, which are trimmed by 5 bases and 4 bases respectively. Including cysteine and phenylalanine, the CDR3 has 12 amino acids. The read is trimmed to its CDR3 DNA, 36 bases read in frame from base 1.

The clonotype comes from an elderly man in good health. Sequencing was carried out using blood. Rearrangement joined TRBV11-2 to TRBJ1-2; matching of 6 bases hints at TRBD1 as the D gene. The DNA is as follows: TGTGCCAGCAGCGCGGACAGCTATGGCTACACCTTC. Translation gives CASSADSYGYTF.